Listed below are T cell receptor beta chains from one sample, sequenced in a study of T-cell memory formation after mild COVID-19. TCRdb redid the calling of the 5' RACE reads with MiXCR, one entry per CDR3 protein. This table holds roughly 350,000 distinct CDR3 sequences, 28% found once. Sequencing used PBMCs or a T cell subset sorted from them (not recorded which). The receptors were gathered from an adult woman who had mild COVID-19 (a few samples of this study predate the infection). Cell type and time point are not known. Both conserved end residues are part of each CDR3. D genes are given only for firm matches. Clone size is stated in some rows and not others, as once, few, many or a class when expanded.

TRBJ2-3	TRBV9	NA	NA	TGTGCCAGCAGACAGACCCTGGCGACAGATACGCAGTATTTT	CASRQTLATDTQYF
TRBJ2-3	TRBV5-1	NA	NA	TGCGCCAGCACCAAACTCCCAAGCACAGATACGCAGTATTTT	CASTKLPSTDTQYF
TRBJ1-2	TRBV20-1	NA	many	TGCAGTGCTCACCCAGGGGACTATGGCTACACCTTC	CSAHPGDYGYTF
TRBJ2-1	TRBV5-1	NA	few	TGCGCCAGCAGCTTGACTGACTCGGATGAGCAGTTCTTC	CASSLTDSDEQFF
TRBJ2-5	TRBV29-1	TRBD1	few	TGCAGCGTTGGGAGGACAGGGGGCAAGGAGACCCAGTACTTC	CSVGRTGGKETQYF
TRBJ2-7	TRBV24-1	TRBD1	NA	TGTGCCACCAGTGATCGCGCCCGGGACAGCGAAAACTCCTACGAGCAGTACTTC	CATSDRARDSENSYEQYF
TRBJ1-2	TRBV12-3/TRBV12-4	NA	NA	TGTGCCAGCAGTTTAGGACAGACCTCTAACTATGGCTACACCTTC	CASSLGQTSNYGYTF
TRBJ2-3	TRBV5-1	NA	NA	TGCGCCAGCAGCTTGGGGACCCGGGGGAGTACAGATACGCAGTATTTT	CASSLGTRGSTDTQYF
TRBJ2-5	TRBV5-1	NA	few	TGCGCCAGCAGTTCAGGGCGCTCGGAGACCCAGTACTTC	CASSSGRSETQYF
TRBJ2-7	TRBV4-2	TRBD2	NA	TGTGCCAGCAGCCAGTCGGGACTAGCGGGAAACGAGCAGTACTTC	CASSQSGLAGNEQYF
TRBJ2-3	TRBV4-2	NA	few	TGTGCCAGCAGCCCCCAATGGGGGGCCCCAGATACGCAGTATTTT	CASSPQWGAPDTQYF
TRBJ2-4	TRBV7-9	NA	NA	TGTGCCAGCAGCTCCTGGGGAGAGGGGGACATTCAGTACTTC	CASSSWGEGDIQYF
TRBJ2-2	TRBV27	TRBD2	once	TGTGCCAGCAGTTTAACCAGCGGGAGTCTCCTGAACACCGGGGAGCTGTTTTTT	CASSLTSGSLLNTGELFF
TRBJ2-5	TRBV20-1	NA	NA	TGCAGTGCTGATAAGGGGGTAGAGACCGAGTACTTC	CSADKGVETEYF
TRBJ1-1	TRBV24-1	NA	NA	TGTGCCACCAGAAAACAGGTGAACACTGAAGCTTTCTTT	CATRKQVNTEAFF
TRBJ2-7	TRBV11-2	NA	NA	TGTGCCAGCAGCTTAAGTAGCCGGCTAGCTGGCTACGAGCAGTACTTC	CASSLSSRLAGYEQYF
TRBJ2-3	TRBV6-5	NA	NA	TGTGCCAGCAGGGTCGTGGGGGCAGATACGCAGTATTTT	CASRVVGADTQYF
TRBJ2-1	TRBV7-9	NA	NA	TGTGCCAGCAGCCCCACCCGTGAGCAGTTCTTC	CASSPTREQFF
TRBJ2-3	TRBV7-9	NA	NA	TGTGCCAGCAGCTTATCTGGGCTATGGTCAGATACGCAGTATTTT	CASSLSGLWSDTQYF
TRBJ2-1	TRBV5-1	TRBD1	few	TGCGCCAGCAGCTCCCGGGACAGGGTCTACAATGAGCAGTTCTTC	CASSSRDRVYNEQFF
TRBJ1-1	TRBV7-3	NA	few	TGTGCCAGCAGCCGTCGCGGAGGGGGGAACACTGAAGCTTTCTTT	CASSRRGGGNTEAFF
TRBJ2-3	TRBV11-1	TRBD2	few	TGTGCCAGCAGCTTCGATGGCGGGAGGACAGATACGCAGTATTTT	CASSFDGGRTDTQYF
TRBJ2-5	TRBV5-1	TRBD1	few	TGCGCCAGCAGCTCCGGGACAGCCAAAGAGACCCAGTACTTC	CASSSGTAKETQYF
TRBJ1-3	TRBV12-3/TRBV12-4	NA	few	TGTGCCAGCAGCCGTGGAAACACCATATATTTT	CASSRGNTIYF
TRBJ2-7	TRBV5-1	NA	few	TGCGCCAGCGGAGACTACCCCTCCTACGAGCAGTACTTC	CASGDYPSYEQYF
TRBJ2-5	TRBV10-3	TRBD2	NA	TGTGCCATCAGTGACGCCCAGCGGGGGTCGGCCTCAGAGACCCAGTACTTC	CAISDAQRGSASETQYF
TRBJ2-1	TRBV6-5	TRBD2	few	TGTGCCAGCAGTTCCCAGCGGGAGGGGGGTAATGAGCAGTTCTTC	CASSSQREGGNEQFF
TRBJ1-2	TRBV2	NA	few	TGTGCCAGCAGTGCCCCGGGGGGCGTTCGGAACTATGGCTACACCTTC	CASSAPGGVRNYGYTF
TRBJ2-4	TRBV7-2	NA	few	TGTGCCAGCAGCGATAGCTGGACAATCAAAAACATTCAGTACTTC	CASSDSWTIKNIQYF
TRBJ2-5	TRBV9	NA	few	TGTGCCAGCAGCCCCTGGTCGGAAGAGACCCAGTACTTC	CASSPWSEETQYF
TRBJ2-7	TRBV5-4	NA	NA	TGTGCCAGCAGCTTACCGGGAGCCAACTACGAGCAGTACTTC	CASSLPGANYEQYF
TRBJ2-5	TRBV7-2	NA	few	TGTGCCAGCAGCTTAGTAGGTCTCCAAGAGACCCAGTACTTC	CASSLVGLQETQYF
TRBJ1-2	TRBV14	NA	NA	TGTGCCAGCAGCGACGCCGGGCGTCCGGATGGCTACACCTTC	CASSDAGRPDGYTF
TRBJ1-1	TRBV5-1	NA	few	TGCGCCAGCAGCCCGTCTGGATGGGAAACTGAAGCTTTCTTT	CASSPSGWETEAFF
TRBJ2-7	TRBV6-2/TRBV6-3	NA	NA	TGTGCCAGCAGATCCGGGGACCGCGCCTACGAGCAGTACTTC	CASRSGDRAYEQYF
TRBJ2-1	TRBV4-2	TRBD2	NA	TGTGCCAGCAGCCAAGATCCTGGCGGGAGCCCCAATGAGCAGTTCTTC	CASSQDPGGSPNEQFF
TRBJ1-2	TRBV12-3/TRBV12-4	TRBD1	NA	TGTGCCAGCAGTGTGACAGGGCACGGGAATGGCTACACCTTC	CASSVTGHGNGYTF
TRBJ1-1	TRBV2	NA	NA	TGTGCCAGCAGCGCTTCACCTTCGCCGGGAGCTTTCTTT	CASSASPSPGAFF
TRBJ1-5	TRBV3-1	NA	NA	TGTGCCAGCAGCCAAGAAGCGACAGCAGATCAGCCCCAGCATTTT	CASSQEATADQPQHF
TRBJ2-6	TRBV3-1	NA	NA	TGTGCCAGCAGCCAAGATCCACCCGGGTTAGCGGACCCGGTGGCCTCTGGGGCCAACGTCCTGACTTTC	CASSQDPPGLADPVASGANVLTF
TRBJ2-1	TRBV7-9	NA	NA	TGTGCCACCGGGGCGGGGGACAGCTACAATGAGCAGTTCTTC	CATGAGDSYNEQFF
TRBJ2-2	TRBV5-6	NA	NA	TGTGCCAGCAGCTTGGTATCGGGGGCTAGTACCGGGGAGCTGTTTTTT	CASSLVSGASTGELFF